This T cell receptor (beta chain) originates from a study of shared clonotypes between healthy human individuals. Between the trimmed V and J ends, which lost 1 base and 2 bases, there was a span of 8 bases. CDR3 size: 14 residues. Per the germline V gene, CDR1 is SGHNT and CDR2 is YYREEE (reference sequence). This table comes from immunoSEQ multiplex PCR, and its TCRdb copy is limited to in-frame clones, with some not included. The table shows some 550,000 clones, with around 97% occurring only once. The clonotype comes from a woman younger than 45 in good health. Sequenced input: naive CD4+ T cells sorted from blood. Subset in this sample: CD45RA+ positively selected. V and J are TRBV5-4 and TRBJ2-3; D is unresolved. The DNA of the CDR3 is TGTGCCAGCAGCTTGCCTGGGGACACAGATACGCAGTATTTT. Amino acid sequence: CASSLPGDTDTQYF. The full variable domain, its missing parts supplied by reference TRBV5-4 and TRBJ2-3, is ETGVTQSPTHLIKTRGQQVTLRCSSQSGHNTVSWYQQALGQGPQFIFQYYREEENGRGNFPPRFSGLQFPNYSSELNVNALELDDSALYLCASSLPGDTDTQYFGPGTRLTVL.